The 6 T cell receptor beta chains in this list originate from one sample, sequenced in a study of blood T cell repertoires in COVID-19. The assay was immunoSEQ multiplex PCR, and TCRdb's table has in-frame clones only and misses some. The sample includes some 150,000 clones, about 80% seen only once; the top ten take approximately 4%. Sequencing was performed on peripheral blood. The receptors stem from a woman in her fifties or sixties with acute or convalescent COVID-19.

The chain combines TRBV2 with TRBJ2-1, with TRBD1 matching 9 bases. With 4 bases clipped from V and 2 bases from J, the junction kept 3 bases outside the gene matches. The CDR3 extends over 15 amino acids. CDR1 SNHLY and CDR2 FYNNEI come from the germline V gene. The DNA for the CDR3 is TGTGCCAGCAGTGCCGGGACAGGGACCTACAATGAGCAGTTCTTC. Translation: CASSAGTGTYNEQFF. Together with reference TRBV2 and TRBJ2-1, the CDR3 gives the full variable domain: EPEVTQTPSHQVTQMGQEVILRCVPISNHLYFYWYRQILGQKVEFLVSFYNNEISEKSEIFDDQFSVERPDGSNFTLKIRSTKLEDSAMYFCASSAGTGTYNEQFFGPGTRLTVL.

The rearrangement joins TRBV3-1 (or the pseudogene TRBV3-2) to TRBJ2-1; maybe TRBD2 (6 bases). CDR1 and CDR2 (germline): LGHDT, YNNKEL (reference sequence). V shed 0 bases and J shed 8 bases, with 20 bases lying between them. The CDR3 contains 17 residues. The DNA for the CDR3 is TGTGCCAGCAGCCAAGAAATTCTCGGGAGCCTCCGGCATGAGCAGTTCTTC. It translates to CASSQEILGSLRHEQFF.

This clone was observed a few times. The chain has TRBV27 and TRBJ1-3; D not resolved. There are 15 residues in the CDR3. V lost 0 bases to trimming and J lost 2 bases, with 8 bases between them. Germline CDR1 reads MNHEY; CDR2 reads SMNVEV (reference sequence). Here the CDR3 DNA reads TGTGCCAGCAGTTTATCAGTCTCGGCTGGAAACACCATATATTTT. Its translation is CASSLSVSAGNTIYF.

The chain has TRBV27 and TRBJ2-1; 10 nucleotides match TRBD1. The trim removed 4 bases at V and 8 bases at J, leaving 14 bases unmatched. Looked up from germline, CDR1 is MNHEY and CDR2 is SMNVEV (reference sequence). The CDR3 consists of 17 residues. As DNA, the CDR3 is TGTGCCAGCAGTTCCGGTCGTGGTGGGACAGGGGCCTATGAGCAGTTCTTC. It is translated as CASSSGRGGTGAYEQFF.

This chain joins TRBV12-3 or TRBV12-4 and TRBJ2-1; 10 bases map to TRBD1. This CDR3 region has 13 residues. After removal of 8 bases from V and 4 bases from J, the junction contained 2 bases not matched to a gene. CDR3 sequence reads: CASGDRGYNEQFF. CDR3 bases: TGTGCCAGCGGGGACAGGGGTTACAATGAGCAGTTCTTC.

The chain links TRBV5-1 to TRBJ2-1, with D possibly matching TRBD1 (6 bases). CDR3 length: 19 amino acids. Trimming cost V 1 base and J 4 bases, with 24 bases left between them. Looked up from germline, CDR1 is SGHRS and CDR2 is YFSETQ. The CDR3 DNA reads TGCGCCAGCAGCTTGAATCTCCACGTGGGGGCAGGGCCTTACAATGAGCAGTTCTTC. It yields the protein CASSLNLHVGAGPYNEQFF.